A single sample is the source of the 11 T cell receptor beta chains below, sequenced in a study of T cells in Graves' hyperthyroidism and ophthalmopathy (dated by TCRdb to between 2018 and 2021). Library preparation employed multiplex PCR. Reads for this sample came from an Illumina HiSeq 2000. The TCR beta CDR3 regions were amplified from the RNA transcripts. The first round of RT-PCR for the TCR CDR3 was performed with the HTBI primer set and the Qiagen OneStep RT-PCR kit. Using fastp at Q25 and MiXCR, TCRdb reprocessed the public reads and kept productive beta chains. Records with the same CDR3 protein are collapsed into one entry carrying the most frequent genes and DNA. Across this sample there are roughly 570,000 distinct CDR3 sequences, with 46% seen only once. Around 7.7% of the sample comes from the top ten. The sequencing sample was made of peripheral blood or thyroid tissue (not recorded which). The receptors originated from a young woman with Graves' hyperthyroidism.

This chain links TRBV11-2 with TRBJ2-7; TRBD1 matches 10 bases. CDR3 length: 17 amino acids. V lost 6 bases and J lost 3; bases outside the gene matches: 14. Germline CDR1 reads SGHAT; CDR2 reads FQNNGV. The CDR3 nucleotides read TGTGCCAGCAGTCATCGGGACAGGGGCCGATTTGACTACGAGCAGTACTTC. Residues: CASSHRDRGRFDYEQYF.

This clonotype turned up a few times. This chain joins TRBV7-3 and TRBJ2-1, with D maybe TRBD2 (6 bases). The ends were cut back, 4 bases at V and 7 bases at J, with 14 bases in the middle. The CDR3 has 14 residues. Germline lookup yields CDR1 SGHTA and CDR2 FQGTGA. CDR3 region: CASSSTSTGNEQFF. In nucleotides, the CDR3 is TGTGCCAGCAGCTCGACTAGTACGGGGAATGAGCAGTTCTTC.

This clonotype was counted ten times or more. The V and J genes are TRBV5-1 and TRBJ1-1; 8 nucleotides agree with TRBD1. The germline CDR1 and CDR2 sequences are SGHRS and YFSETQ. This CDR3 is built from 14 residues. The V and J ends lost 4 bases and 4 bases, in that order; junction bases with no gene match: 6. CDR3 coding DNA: TGCGCCAGCAGCCCCGGACAGGGAGCCACTGAAGCTTTCTTT. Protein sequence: CASSPGQGATEAFF. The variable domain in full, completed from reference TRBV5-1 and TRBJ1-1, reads KAGVTQTPRYLIKTRGQQVTLSCSPISGHRSVSWYQQTPGQGLQFLFEYFSETQRNKGNFPGRFSGRQFSNSRSEMNVSTLELGDSALYLCASSPGQGATEAFFGQGTRLTVV.

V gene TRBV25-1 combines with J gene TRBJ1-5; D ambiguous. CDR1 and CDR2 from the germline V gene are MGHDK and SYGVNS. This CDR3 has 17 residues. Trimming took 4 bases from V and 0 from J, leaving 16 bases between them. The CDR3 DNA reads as TGTGCCAGCAGTGCTAGAGGTCGCGGTGATAGCAATCAGCCCCAGCATTTT. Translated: CASSARGRGDSNQPQHF.

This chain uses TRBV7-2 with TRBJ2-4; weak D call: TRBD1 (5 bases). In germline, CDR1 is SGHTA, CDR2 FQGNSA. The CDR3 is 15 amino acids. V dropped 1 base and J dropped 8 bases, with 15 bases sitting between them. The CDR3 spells CASSLEGAGRHIQYF. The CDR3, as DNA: TGTGCCAGCAGCTTAGAAGGGGCCGGGCGGCACATTCAGTACTTC.

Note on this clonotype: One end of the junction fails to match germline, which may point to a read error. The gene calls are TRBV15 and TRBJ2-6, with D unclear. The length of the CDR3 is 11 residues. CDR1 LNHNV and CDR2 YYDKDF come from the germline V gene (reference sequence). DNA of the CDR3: TGTGCCACCAGCATAAATCAACGTGAAGCTTTC. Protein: CATSINQREAF. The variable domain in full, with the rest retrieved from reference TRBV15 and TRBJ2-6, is DAMVIQNPRYQVTQFGKPVTLSCSQTLNHNVMYWYQQKSSQAPKLLFHYYDKDFNNEADTPDNFQSRRPNTSFCFLDIRSPGLGDTAMYLCATSINQREAFGAGSRLTVL.

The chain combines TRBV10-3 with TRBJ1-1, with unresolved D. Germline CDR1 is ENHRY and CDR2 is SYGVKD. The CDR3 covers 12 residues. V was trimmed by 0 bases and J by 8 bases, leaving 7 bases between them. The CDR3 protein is CAISESGREAFF. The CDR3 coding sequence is TGTGCCATCAGTGAGTCGGGTCGCGAAGCTTTCTTT.

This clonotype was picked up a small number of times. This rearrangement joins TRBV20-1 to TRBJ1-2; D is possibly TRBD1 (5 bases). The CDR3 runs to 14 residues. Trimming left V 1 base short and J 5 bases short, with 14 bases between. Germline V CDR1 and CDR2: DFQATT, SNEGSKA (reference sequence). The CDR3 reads CSARARGLTYGYTF. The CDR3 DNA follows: TGCAGTGCTAGAGCGCGGGGCTTGACGTATGGCTACACCTTC.

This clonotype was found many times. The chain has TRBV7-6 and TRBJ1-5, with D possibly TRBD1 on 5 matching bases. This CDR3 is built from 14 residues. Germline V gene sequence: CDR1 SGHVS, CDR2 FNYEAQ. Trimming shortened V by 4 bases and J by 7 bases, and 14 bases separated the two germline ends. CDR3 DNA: TGTGCCAGCAGCTCCTCGGCCAGGGCGCAGCCCCAGCATTTT. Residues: CASSSSARAQPQHF.

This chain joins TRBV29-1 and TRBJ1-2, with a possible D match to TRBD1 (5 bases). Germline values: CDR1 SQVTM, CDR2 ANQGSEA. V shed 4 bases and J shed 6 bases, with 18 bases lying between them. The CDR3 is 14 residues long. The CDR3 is CSVGADQGRDGYTF. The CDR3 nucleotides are TGCAGCGTTGGTGCTGACCAGGGAAGGGATGGCTACACCTTC. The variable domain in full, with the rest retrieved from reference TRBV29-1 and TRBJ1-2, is SAVISQKPSRDICQRGTSLTIQCQVDSQVTMMFWYRQQPGQSLTLIATANQGSEATYESGFVIDKFPISRPNLTFSTLTVSNMSPEDSSIYLCSVGADQGRDGYTFGSGTRLTVV.

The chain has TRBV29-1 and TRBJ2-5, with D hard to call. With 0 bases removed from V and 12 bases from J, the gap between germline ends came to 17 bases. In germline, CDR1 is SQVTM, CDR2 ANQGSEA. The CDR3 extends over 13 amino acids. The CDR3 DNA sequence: TGCAGCGTTGAAGATGGTGACCCCCAACGGGAGTACTTC. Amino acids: CSVEDGDPQREYF.